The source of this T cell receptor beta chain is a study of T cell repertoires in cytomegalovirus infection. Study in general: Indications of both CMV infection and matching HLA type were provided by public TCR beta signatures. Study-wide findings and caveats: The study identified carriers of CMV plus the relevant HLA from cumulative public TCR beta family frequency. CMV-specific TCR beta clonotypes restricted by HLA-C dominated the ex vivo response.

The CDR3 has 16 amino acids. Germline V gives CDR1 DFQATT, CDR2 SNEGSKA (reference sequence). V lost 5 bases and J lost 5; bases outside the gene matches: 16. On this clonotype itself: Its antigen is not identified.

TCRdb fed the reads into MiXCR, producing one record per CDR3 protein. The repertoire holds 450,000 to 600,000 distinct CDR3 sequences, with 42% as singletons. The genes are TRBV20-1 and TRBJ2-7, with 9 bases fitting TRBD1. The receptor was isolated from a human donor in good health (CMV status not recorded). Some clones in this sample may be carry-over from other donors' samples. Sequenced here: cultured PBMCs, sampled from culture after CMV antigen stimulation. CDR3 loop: CSARLPGQGGNHEQYF. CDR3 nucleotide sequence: TGCAGTGCTCGACTCCCGGGACAGGGAGGTAACCACGAGCAGTACTTC.